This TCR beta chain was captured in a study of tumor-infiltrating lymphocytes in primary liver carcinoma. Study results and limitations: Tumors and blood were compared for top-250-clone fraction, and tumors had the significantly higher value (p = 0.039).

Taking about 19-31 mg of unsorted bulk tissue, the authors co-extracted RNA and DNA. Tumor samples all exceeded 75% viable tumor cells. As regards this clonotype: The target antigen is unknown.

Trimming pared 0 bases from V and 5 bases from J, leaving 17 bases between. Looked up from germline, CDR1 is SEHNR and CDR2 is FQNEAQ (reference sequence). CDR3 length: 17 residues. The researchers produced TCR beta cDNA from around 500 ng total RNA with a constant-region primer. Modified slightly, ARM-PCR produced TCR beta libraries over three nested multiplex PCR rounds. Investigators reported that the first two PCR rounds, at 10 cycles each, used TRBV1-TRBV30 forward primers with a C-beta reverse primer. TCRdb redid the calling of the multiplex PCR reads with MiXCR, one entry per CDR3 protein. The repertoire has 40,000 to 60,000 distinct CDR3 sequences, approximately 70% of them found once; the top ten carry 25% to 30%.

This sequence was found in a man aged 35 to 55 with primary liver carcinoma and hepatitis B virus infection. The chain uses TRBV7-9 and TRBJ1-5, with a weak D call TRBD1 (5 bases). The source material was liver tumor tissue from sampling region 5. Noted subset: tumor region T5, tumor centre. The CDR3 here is CASSLAGGTAFDQPQHF. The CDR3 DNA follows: TGTGCCAGCAGCTTAGCGGGGGGGACGGCTTTCGATCAGCCCCAGCATTTT.